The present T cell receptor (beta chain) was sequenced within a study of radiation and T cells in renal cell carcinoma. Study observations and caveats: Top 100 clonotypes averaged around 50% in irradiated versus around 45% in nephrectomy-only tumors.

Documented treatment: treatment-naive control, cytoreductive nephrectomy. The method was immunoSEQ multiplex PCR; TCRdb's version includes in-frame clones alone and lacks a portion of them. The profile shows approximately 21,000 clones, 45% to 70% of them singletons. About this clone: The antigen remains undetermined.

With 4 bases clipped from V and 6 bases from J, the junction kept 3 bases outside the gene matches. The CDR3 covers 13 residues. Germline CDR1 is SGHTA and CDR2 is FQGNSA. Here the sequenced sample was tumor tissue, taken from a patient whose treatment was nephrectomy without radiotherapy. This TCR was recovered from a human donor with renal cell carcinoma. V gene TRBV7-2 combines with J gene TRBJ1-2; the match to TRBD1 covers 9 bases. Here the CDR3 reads CASSSQGANGYTF. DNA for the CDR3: TGTGCCAGCAGCTCACAGGGGGCGAATGGCTACACCTTC.